This T cell receptor beta chain is drawn from a study of response to subunit inactivated influenza vaccine. Study conclusions and caveats: There was a suggestion from the authors that each seasonal influenza vaccination recruits few new T cells.

This clonotype has ten or more counts. Its antigen is not identified. TCRdb re-called the RT-PCR reads through MiXCR, storing one row per CDR3 protein. The top ten hold less than 7% of the sample, which has approximately 730,000 distinct CDR3 sequences, about 15% seen once. V was cut by 1 base and J by 4 bases, with 10 bases left in between. This CDR3 comprises 15 residues. Looked up from germline, CDR1 is SNHLY and CDR2 is FYNNEI. The TCR sequence derives from a man aged 45-65 years who received an inactivated influenza vaccine. J is TRBJ2-2 and V is TRBV2, with D perhaps TRBD2 (6 bases). The source material was PBMCs from blood, sampled around two weeks before vaccination. The CDR3 DNA follows: TGTGCCAGCAGTGAAGGGGACTTAGCCACCGGGGAGCTGTTTTTT. Translating it yields CASSEGDLATGELFF.